This T cell receptor beta chain is from a study of cytomegalovirus exposure and HLA in healthy donors. Study background: Across 350 to 500 genotyped donors, about 80% landed in the Caucasian-associated ancestry cluster. Study findings and constraints: Some segments of the V type, notably TRBV6-2 and TRBV6-3, were excluded as indistinguishable. As a later analysis revealed, the rate of TCR association differed by HLA locus, with DRB1 most and HLA-C fewest.

Vbeta (60) and Jbeta (13) primers were used in the PCR. The method was immunoSEQ multiplex PCR; TCRdb's version includes in-frame clones alone and lacks a portion of them. Of roughly 170,000 clones listed, approximately 78% are singletons. Comments on this clone: Its antigen is as yet unknown.

CDR1 and CDR2 from the germline V gene are GTSNPN and SVGIG (reference sequence). This CDR3 comprises 14 residues. V was cut by 3 bases and J by 4 bases, with 13 bases left in between. The chain carries TRBV30 and TRBJ1-5; a weak D match, TRBD1 (6 bases). The sequencing input was PBMCs. The TCR sequence derives from a woman in her late teens or twenties in good health and CMV-seronegative. This chain's CDR3 is CAWSAGQNNQPQHF. The CDR3 coding sequence is TGTGCCTGGAGCGCTGGACAGAATAATCAGCCCCAGCATTTT.